The 21 T cell receptor beta chains in this list originate from one sample, sequenced in a study of blood T cell repertoires in COVID-19. Profiled with immunoSEQ multiplex PCR; TCRdb holds only in-frame clones, not every one. The table includes about 140,000 clones, approximately 87% detected once. Sequencing used peripheral blood. The receptors here all came from a middle-aged woman with acute or convalescent COVID-19.

The gene calls are TRBV7-9 and TRBJ2-1; the match to TRBD1 covers 9 bases. The V gene's germline CDR1 is SEHNR and CDR2 FQNEAQ (reference sequence). The CDR3 loop spans 16 amino acids. The J segment lost 7 bases and the V segment lost 1 base, leaving 8 bases of the junction unmatched. Written as DNA, the CDR3 is TGTGCCAGCAGCTTAGTTGGAGGGACAGGGTTGAATGAGCAGTTCTTC. Translated: CASSLVGGTGLNEQFF.

The gene calls are TRBV6-6 and TRBJ1-4; D ambiguous. Germline CDR1 and CDR2: MNHNY and SVGAGI (reference sequence). V was pared by 2 bases and J by 8 bases, with 12 bases between. The CDR3 runs to 14 residues. CDR3 DNA: TGTGCCAGCAGTTACAGAGAGAAGAAGGAAAAACTGTTTTTT. Its protein is CASSYREKKEKLFF.

The sample holds one count of this clone. The CDR3 spells CASRGTGTVSTDTQYF. CDR3 nucleotides: TGTGCCAGTAGGGGCACCGGGACAGTGAGCACAGATACGCAGTATTTT. This chain connects TRBV19 to TRBJ2-3; 7 bases align to TRBD1. This CDR3 region has 16 residues. J was trimmed by 0 bases and V by 6 bases; bases with no gene match: 9. The germline V gene encodes CDR1 LNHDA and CDR2 SQIVND (reference sequence).

This chain uses TRBV4-1 with TRBJ1-3; D is perhaps TRBD1 (6 bases). Germline CDR1 is MGHRA and CDR2 is YSYEKL. This CDR3 is built from 15 residues. Trimming pared 4 bases from V and 0 bases from J, leaving 10 bases between. The DNA for the CDR3 is TGCGCCAGCAGCCCCCGGACAGTCTCTGGAAACACCATATATTTT. Its translation: CASSPRTVSGNTIYF.

The gene calls are TRBV10-3 and TRBJ1-6, with D perhaps TRBD1 (5 bases). This CDR3 spans 16 amino acids. V was trimmed by 2 bases and J by 8 bases, leaving 16 bases between them. Germline V gene data show CDR1 as ENHRY and CDR2 as SYGVKD. The chain's CDR3 is CAISERGEGSDSPLHF. In DNA form, the CDR3 reads TGTGCCATCAGTGAGCGTGGGGAGGGGAGCGATTCACCCCTCCACTTT.

The chain combines TRBV12-3 or TRBV12-4 with TRBJ1-5; D uncertain. The CDR3 is 12 residues long. Deletions cut 3 bases from V and 5 bases from J, with 5 bases between. The CDR3 spells CASSFRHQPQHF. CDR3 coding DNA: TGTGCCAGCAGTTTCAGGCATCAGCCCCAGCATTTT.

With regard to this clone: The identical CDR3 is also encoded by other nucleotide sequences in the sample. The rearrangement joins TRBV29-1 to TRBJ2-2; unclear D gene. V lost 6 bases to trimming and J lost 1 base, with 3 bases between them. Germline CDR1 and CDR2: SQVTM and ANQGSEA. The CDR3 spans 11 residues. CDR3 nucleotides: TGCAGCGTCAGGAACACCGGGGAGCTGTTTTTT. It codes for CSVRNTGELFF.

J is TRBJ2-1 and V is TRBV7-9, with 7 nucleotides matching TRBD2. After removal of 5 bases from V and 8 bases from J, the junction contained 6 bases not matched to a gene. In germline, CDR1 is SEHNR, CDR2 FQNEAQ (reference sequence). This CDR3 contains 13 residues. CDR3 residues: CASSAGLGDEQFF. The DNA for the CDR3 is TGTGCCAGCAGCGCAGGACTAGGCGATGAGCAGTTCTTC.

The chain joins TRBV28 to TRBJ2-6; a possible D gene is TRBD1 (6 bases). Per germline, CDR1 MDHEN and CDR2 SYDVKM. This CDR3 is built from 15 residues. The V and J ends lost 4 bases and 2 bases respectively, with 9 bases between them. This CDR3 is CASSSTGTGANVLTF. CDR3 DNA: TGTGCCAGCAGTTCTACAGGGACTGGGGCCAACGTCCTGACTTTC.

This chain uses TRBV7-6 with TRBJ2-3, with 8 bases matching TRBD2. Germline CDR1 is SGHVS and CDR2 is FNYEAQ. The V and J ends lost 1 base and 4 bases, in that order; junction bases with no gene match: 4. The CDR3 runs 15 residues. The CDR3 here is CASSLGGLGADTQYF. CDR3 nucleotides: TGTGCCAGCAGCTTAGGGGGACTAGGGGCAGATACGCAGTATTTT.

The CDR3 protein is CASRFPDRVGYGYTF. CDR3 coding DNA: TGTGCAAGTCGCTTCCCGGACAGGGTTGGCTATGGCTACACCTTC. The chain couples TRBV12-2 to TRBJ1-2; the table gives TRBD1 as D, unverified against the DNA. TRBV12-2 is a pseudogene. This CDR3 spans 15 amino acids.

The chain links TRBV5-5 to TRBJ1-1; perhaps TRBD1 as D (5 bases). From germline, CDR1 is SGHKS and CDR2 YYEKEE (reference sequence). Trimming shortened V by 5 bases and J by 0 bases, and 14 bases separated the two germline ends. CDR3 size: 15 residues. DNA for the CDR3: TGTGCCAGCAGAGGCCTCGGACACTTGAACACTGAAGCTTTCTTT. Protein sequence: CASRGLGHLNTEAFF.

The V call is TRBV28, the J call TRBJ1-1; 9 bases are shared with TRBD1. This CDR3 comprises 15 residues. Germline V gene lookup returns CDR1 MDHEN and CDR2 SYDVKM. Trimming took 7 bases from V and 6 from J; bases not matched to a gene: 12. The CDR3 DNA reads as TGTGCCAGCATTATGGACAGGGGTATAAGAGCTGAAGCTTTCTTT. It is translated as CASIMDRGIRAEAFF.

V usage is TRBV3-1 (or the pseudogene TRBV3-2) and J usage is TRBJ2-2; D call uncertain. The CDR3 runs to 13 residues. V lost 5 bases and J lost 4, with 8 bases in between. Germline V gives CDR1 LGHDT, CDR2 YNNKEL (reference sequence). CDR3 sequence reads: CASSFLATGELFF. Here the CDR3 DNA reads TGTGCCAGCAGCTTCTTAGCCACCGGGGAGCTGTTTTTT.

V gene TRBV6-2 or TRBV6-3 combines with J gene TRBJ2-1; 12 bases match TRBD2. CDR1 is MNHEY and CDR2 is SVGEGT in the germline V gene. CDR3 size: 17 residues. V lost 4 bases to trimming and J lost 7 bases; unmatched junction nucleotides: 11. CDR3 DNA: TGTGCCAGCAGTTTCGCCACTAGCGGGAGGAGTGGGAATGAGCAGTTCTTC. It translates to CASSFATSGRSGNEQFF.

This chain joins TRBV4-1 and TRBJ1-5; D is unclear. Germline loops: CDR1 MGHRA, CDR2 YSYEKL. This CDR3 contains 15 residues. V dropped 0 bases and J dropped 2 bases, with 8 bases sitting between them. CDR3: CASSQDGAGNQPQHF. The CDR3 DNA reads TGCGCCAGCAGCCAAGACGGAGCGGGCAATCAGCCCCAGCATTTT.

The chain employs TRBV5-8 and TRBJ1-5; D gene unclear. The CDR3 runs to 10 residues. The V gene's germline CDR1 is SGHTS and CDR2 YDEGEE. Trimming left V 9 bases short and J 11 bases short, with 12 bases between. The DNA of the CDR3 is TGTGCCACTACGCCGGGGTCCCAGCATTTT. It specifies CATTPGSQHF.

The rearrangement joins TRBV5-1 to TRBJ2-2; TRBD2 matches 12 bases. The V gene end was trimmed by 4 bases and the J gene end by 5 bases; junction bases not matched to a gene: 3. Germline V gene lookup returns CDR1 SGHRS and CDR2 YFSETQ. The CDR3 is 15 residues long. The CDR3 sequence is CASSILAGGTGELFF. Here the CDR3 DNA reads TGCGCCAGCAGCATCCTAGCGGGAGGGACCGGGGAGCTGTTTTTT.

J is TRBJ2-2 and V is TRBV10-2; D unclear. V was shortened by 6 bases and J by 6 bases, with 8 bases between the two germline ends. Germline V CDR1 and CDR2: WSHSY, SAAADI. CDR3 size: 12 residues. The CDR3 is CASRALAGELFF. The CDR3 bases are TGCGCCAGCAGGGCCCTCGCCGGGGAGCTGTTTTTT.

The V and J genes are TRBV19 and TRBJ1-2; D remains ambiguous. The CDR3 runs 12 residues. The V end lost 6 bases, the J end lost 2 bases, and 7 bases lay between the germline ends. Germline V gene lookup returns CDR1 LNHDA and CDR2 SQIVND (reference sequence). This CDR3 reads CASSPLNYGYTF. In DNA form, the CDR3 reads TGTGCCAGTAGCCCCTTGAACTATGGCTACACCTTC.

V usage is TRBV7-9 and J usage is TRBJ1-1; D might be TRBD1 (6 bases). This CDR3 is built from 19 residues. The ends were cut back, 5 bases at V and 0 bases at J, with 25 bases in the middle. The germline gives CDR1 SEHNR, CDR2 FQNEAQ (reference sequence). The CDR3 spells CASSQNRERVGFMNTEAFF. CDR3 bases: TGTGCCAGCAGCCAAAACAGGGAACGGGTTGGGTTCATGAACACTGAAGCTTTCTTT.